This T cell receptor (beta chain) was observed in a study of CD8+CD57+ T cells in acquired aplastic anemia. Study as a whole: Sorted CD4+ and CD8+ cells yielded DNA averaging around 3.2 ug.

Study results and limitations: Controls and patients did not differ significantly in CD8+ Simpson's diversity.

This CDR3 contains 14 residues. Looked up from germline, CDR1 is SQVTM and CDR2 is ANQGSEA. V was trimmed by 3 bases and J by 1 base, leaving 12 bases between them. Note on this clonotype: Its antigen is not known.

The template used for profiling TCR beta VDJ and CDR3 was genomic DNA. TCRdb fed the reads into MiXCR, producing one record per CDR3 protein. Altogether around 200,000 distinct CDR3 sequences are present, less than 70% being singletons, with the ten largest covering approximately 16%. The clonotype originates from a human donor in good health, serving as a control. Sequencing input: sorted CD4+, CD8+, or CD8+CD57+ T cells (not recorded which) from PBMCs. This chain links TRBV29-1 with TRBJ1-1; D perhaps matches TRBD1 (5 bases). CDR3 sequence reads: CSVEGGWRNTEAFF. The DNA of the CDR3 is TGCAGCGTTGAGGGGGGATGGAGGAACACTGAAGCTTTCTTT.